What follows describes a single T cell receptor (beta chain). TCRdb keeps only in-frame clones here, not all; method: immunoSEQ multiplex PCR. The repertoire has 55,000 to 75,000 clones, 85% of them found once; the top ten carry 20%. These data come from a study of T cell responses to AZD1222 COVID-19 vaccine. The CDR3 is made up of 13 amino acids. CDR1 and CDR2 from the germline V gene are MNHEY and SVGAGI. Trimming pared 1 base from V and 8 bases from J, leaving 8 bases between. This TCR came from an adult in good health. This chain connects TRBV6-5 to TRBJ1-4; D not resolved. Material: peripheral blood, obtained on day 0 of AZD1222 vaccination. The CDR3 loop is CASSYYVGEKLFF. For the CDR3, the DNA is TGTGCCAGCAGTTACTATGTAGGCGAAAAACTGTTTTTT.